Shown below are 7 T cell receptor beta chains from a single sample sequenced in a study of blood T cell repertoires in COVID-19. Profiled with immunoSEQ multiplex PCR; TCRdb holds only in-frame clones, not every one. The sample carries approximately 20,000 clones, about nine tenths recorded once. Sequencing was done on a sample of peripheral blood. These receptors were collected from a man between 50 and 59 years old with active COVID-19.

The DNA of the CDR3 is TGTGCCTGGAGTGTACGAGCAGGGATTCGCAATCAGCCCCAGCATTTT. Translating gives CAWSVRAGIRNQPQHF. The chain recombines TRBV30 with TRBJ1-5; D might be TRBD1 (5 bases). V lost 0 bases and J 2 bases, leaving 14 bases between the germline ends. In germline, CDR1 is GTSNPN, CDR2 SVGIG (reference sequence). The CDR3 runs 16 residues.

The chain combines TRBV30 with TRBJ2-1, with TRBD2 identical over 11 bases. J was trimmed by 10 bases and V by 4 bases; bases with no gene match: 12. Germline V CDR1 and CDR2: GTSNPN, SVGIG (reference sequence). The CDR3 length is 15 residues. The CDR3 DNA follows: TGTGCCTGGACCCGGGGACTAGCGGTTCGGTGGGAGCAGTTCTTC. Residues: CAWTRGLAVRWEQFF.

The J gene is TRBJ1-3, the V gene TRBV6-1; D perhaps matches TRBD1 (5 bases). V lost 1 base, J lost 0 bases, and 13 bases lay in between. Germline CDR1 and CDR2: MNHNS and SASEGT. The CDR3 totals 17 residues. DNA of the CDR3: TGTGCCAGCAGTGAAGTTAGGTCAGGGAACTCTGGAAACACCATATATTTT. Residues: CASSEVRSGNSGNTIYF.

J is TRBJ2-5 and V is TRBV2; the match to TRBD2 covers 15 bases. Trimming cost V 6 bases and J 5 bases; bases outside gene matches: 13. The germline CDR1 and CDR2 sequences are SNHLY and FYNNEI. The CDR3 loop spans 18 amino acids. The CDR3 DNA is TGTGCCAGCAGGGACCCACATGGACTAGCGGGGGGGCTGGAGACCCAGTACTTC. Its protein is CASRDPHGLAGGLETQYF. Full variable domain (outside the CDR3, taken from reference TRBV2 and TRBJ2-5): EPEVTQTPSHQVTQMGQEVILRCVPISNHLYFYWYRQILGQKVEFLVSFYNNEISEKSEIFDDQFSVERPDGSNFTLKIRSTKLEDSAMYFCASRDPHGLAGGLETQYFGPGTRLLVL.

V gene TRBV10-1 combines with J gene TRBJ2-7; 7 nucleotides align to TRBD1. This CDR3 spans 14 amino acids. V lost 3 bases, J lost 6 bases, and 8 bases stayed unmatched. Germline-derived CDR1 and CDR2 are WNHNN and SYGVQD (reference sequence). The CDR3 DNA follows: TGCGCCAGCAGTGACCCCTCAGACAGGGCCGAGCAGTACTTC. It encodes CASSDPSDRAEQYF.

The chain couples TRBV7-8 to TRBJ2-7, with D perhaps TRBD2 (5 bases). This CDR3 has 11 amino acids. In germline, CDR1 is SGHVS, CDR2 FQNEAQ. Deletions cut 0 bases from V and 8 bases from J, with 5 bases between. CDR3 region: CASSLAGKQYF. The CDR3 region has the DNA TGTGCCAGCAGCTTAGCCGGGAAGCAGTACTTC.

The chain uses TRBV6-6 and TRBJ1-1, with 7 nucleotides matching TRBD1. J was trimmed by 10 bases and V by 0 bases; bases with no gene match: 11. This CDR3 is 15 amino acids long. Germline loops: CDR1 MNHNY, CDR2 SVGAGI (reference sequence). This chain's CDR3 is CASSYSGTDDLAAFF. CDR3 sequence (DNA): TGTGCCAGCAGTTACTCCGGGACAGACGACCTAGCAGCTTTCTTT.